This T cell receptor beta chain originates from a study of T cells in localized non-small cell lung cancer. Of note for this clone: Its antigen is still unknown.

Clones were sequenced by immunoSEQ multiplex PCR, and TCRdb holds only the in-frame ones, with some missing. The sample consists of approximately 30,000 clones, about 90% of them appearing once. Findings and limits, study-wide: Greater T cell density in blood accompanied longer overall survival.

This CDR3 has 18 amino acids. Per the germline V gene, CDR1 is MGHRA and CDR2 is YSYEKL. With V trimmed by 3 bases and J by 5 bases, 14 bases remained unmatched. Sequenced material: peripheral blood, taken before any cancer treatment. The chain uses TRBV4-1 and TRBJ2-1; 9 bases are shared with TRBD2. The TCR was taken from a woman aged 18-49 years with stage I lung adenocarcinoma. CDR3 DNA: TGCGCCAGCAGCCATAGCGGGAGCCTTCCCGGACGCGACAATGAGCAGTTCTTC. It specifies CASSHSGSLPGRDNEQFF.